The clone carrying this TCR beta chain showed up just a few times. This sample was included in a study of blood T cell repertoires in COVID-19. On the study more broadly: COVID-19 samples, acute and convalescent, were from the United States, Italy and Spain. Nucleic acid was either cDNA or gDNA, and it came from T cells, B-cell-depleted T cells, or PBMCs.

Original handling: Estimated nucleated cell counts came from reference gene primer amplification. Clones were sequenced by immunoSEQ multiplex PCR, and TCRdb holds only the in-frame ones, with some missing. V, J and clone size reflect that table, while D and trimming were determined from the DNA. This table holds more than 90,000 clones, about 85% found once. V was pared by 5 bases and J by 5 bases, with 18 bases between. This CDR3 comprises 15 residues. CDR1 is SGHAT, CDR2 FQNNGV, per germline. This receptor was obtained from a man aged 80 or over with acute or convalescent COVID-19. The gene calls are TRBV11-2 and TRBJ2-5, with D tentatively TRBD1 (5 bases). Sequencing was performed on peripheral blood. The CDR3 DNA reads as TGTGCCAGCAGCCCAGGACAAATGGTTCAGGAGACCCAGTACTTC. Translation gives CASSPGQMVQETQYF.